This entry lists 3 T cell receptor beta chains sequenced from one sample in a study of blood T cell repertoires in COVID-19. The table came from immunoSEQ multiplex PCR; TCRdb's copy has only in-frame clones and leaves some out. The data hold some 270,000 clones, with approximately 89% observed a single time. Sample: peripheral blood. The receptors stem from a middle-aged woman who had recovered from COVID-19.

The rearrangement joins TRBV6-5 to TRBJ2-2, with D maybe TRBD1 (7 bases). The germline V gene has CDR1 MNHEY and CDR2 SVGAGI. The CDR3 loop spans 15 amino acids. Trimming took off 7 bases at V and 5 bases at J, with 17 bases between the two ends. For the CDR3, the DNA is TGTGCCAGCACCTATGGAGGGGGCGGAACCGGGGAGCTGTTTTTT. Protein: CASTYGGGGTGELFF.

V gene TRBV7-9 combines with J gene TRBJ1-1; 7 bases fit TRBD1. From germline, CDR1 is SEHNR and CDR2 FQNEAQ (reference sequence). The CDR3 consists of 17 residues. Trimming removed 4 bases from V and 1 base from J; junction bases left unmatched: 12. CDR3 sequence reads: CASSYPIDRVRNTEAFF. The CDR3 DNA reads TGTGCCAGCAGCTACCCGATCGACAGGGTACGGAACACTGAAGCTTTCTTT.

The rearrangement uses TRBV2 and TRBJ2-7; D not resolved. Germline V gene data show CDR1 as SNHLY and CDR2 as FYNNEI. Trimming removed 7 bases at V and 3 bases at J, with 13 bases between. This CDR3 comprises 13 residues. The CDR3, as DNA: TGTGCCAGCACCCACTCGTCCAACTACGAGCAGTACTTC. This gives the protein CASTHSSNYEQYF.